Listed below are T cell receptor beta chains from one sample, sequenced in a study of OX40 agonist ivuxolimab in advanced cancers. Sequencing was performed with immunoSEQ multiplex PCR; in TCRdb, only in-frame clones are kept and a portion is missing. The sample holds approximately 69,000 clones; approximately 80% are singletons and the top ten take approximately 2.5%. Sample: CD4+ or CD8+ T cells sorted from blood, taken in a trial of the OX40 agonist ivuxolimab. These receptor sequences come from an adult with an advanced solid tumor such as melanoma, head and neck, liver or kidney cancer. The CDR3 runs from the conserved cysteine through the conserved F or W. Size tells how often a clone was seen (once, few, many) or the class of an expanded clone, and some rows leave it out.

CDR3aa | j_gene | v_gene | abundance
CASSDGNQPQHF | TRBJ1-5 | TRBV5-1 | -
CASSYGAGGPETQYF | TRBJ2-5 | TRBV7-2 | -
CASSINRARSTDTQYF | TRBJ2-3 | TRBV19 | -
CASSLAPGYEQYF | TRBJ2-7 | TRBV5-1 | -
CASSLTTGGPQPQHF | TRBJ1-5 | TRBV7-2 | -
CASSLNSRLAGQETQYF | TRBJ2-5 | TRBV18 | -
CASSQDLLQGAQPQHF | TRBJ1-5 | TRBV4-2 | few
CASSAGTGNYEQYF | TRBJ2-7 | TRBV9 | -
CASSGLRRGETQYF | TRBJ2-5 | TRBV2 | -
CASSPGTGYNQPQHF | TRBJ1-5 | TRBV6-5 | -
CASGPKRGGLIGPSVADTQYF | TRBJ2-3 | TRBV12-5 | -
CASSQDSNKNTEAFF | TRBJ1-1 | TRBV4-1 | -
CASTTGTGFGNEKLFF | TRBJ1-4 | TRBV19 | -
CASSLLVQGGYGYTF | TRBJ1-2 | TRBV5-5 | -
CASTPEGGNGQPQHF | TRBJ1-5 | TRBV2 | -
CASSFGGLTGTGELFF | TRBJ2-2 | TRBV7-2 | -
CASSSPHTNYGYTF | TRBJ1-2 | TRBV19 | -
CASSQAWVSSGNTIYF | TRBJ1-3 | TRBV4-1 | -
CASSGGGGSYEQYF | TRBJ2-7 | TRBV10-2 | -
CASSESSRGYTF | TRBJ1-2 | TRBV2 | -
CASIRDATNEKLFF | TRBJ1-4 | TRBV2 | -
CASSPTGDSGNTIYF | TRBJ1-3 | TRBV28 | -
CASGSGQGSYEQYF | TRBJ2-7 | TRBV7-9 | -
CASSPLAGGSTDTQYF | TRBJ2-3 | TRBV19 | -
CASSTTPRQPQHF | TRBJ1-5 | TRBV18 | -
CASSPIGWGTGELFF | TRBJ2-2 | TRBV7-2 | -
CASSPTRQGANTGELFF | TRBJ2-2 | TRBV7-9 | -
CASRGRGRGLTGELFF | TRBJ2-2 | TRBV6-4 | -
CASRKGQGSNEQYF | TRBJ2-7 | TRBV2 | -
CAWGTGYGYTF | TRBJ1-2 | TRBV30 | -
CASSRMGLSTYEQYF | TRBJ2-7 | TRBV19 | once
CASGLAGGGDEQFF | TRBJ2-1 | TRBV5-1 | -
CASTDGDPTDTQYF | TRBJ2-3 | TRBV11-1 | -
CASSPTQGDTQYF | TRBJ2-3 | TRBV18 | -
CASIRDSYEQYF | TRBJ2-7 | TRBV10-1 | -
CASSQEWTGNTEAFF | TRBJ1-1 | TRBV14 | medium-sized
CASSPPGIRGHQPQHF | TRBJ1-5 | TRBV18 | -
CASSTHTIRTDTQYF | TRBJ2-3 | TRBV7-9 | -
CSVPPLIDSGAPYNEQFF | TRBJ2-1 | TRBV29-1 | -
CASRQAGRHTEAFF | TRBJ1-1 | TRBV2 | few
CAWNWEPLLGEQFF | TRBJ2-1 | TRBV30 | -
CASSVGVAGGELFF | TRBJ2-2 | TRBV9 | -
CATSPQRNSGANVLTF | TRBJ2-6 | TRBV15 | -
CASSIPWSNEQFF | TRBJ2-1 | TRBV19 | -
CASSLVPSTNEKLFF | TRBJ1-4 | TRBV5-1 | -
CASSTGTGGSDEQYF | TRBJ2-7 | TRBV19 | -
CASRTRQSTGELFF | TRBJ2-2 | TRBV19 | -
CSVEERSTLNTEAFF | TRBJ1-1 | TRBV29-1 | few
CASSQFAGDTDTQYF | TRBJ2-3 | TRBV16 | -
CASSFSDRSEQYF | TRBJ2-7 | TRBV28 | once
CASGFPRGREGARYEQYF | TRBJ2-7 | TRBV12-5 | few
CATSIGDRGLNEQFF | TRBJ2-1 | TRBV15 | -
CASSLAVEGPNYGYTF | TRBJ1-2 | TRBV5-4 | -
CASSVGLAGTYEQYF | TRBJ2-7 | TRBV9 | -